This TCR beta chain came from a study of blood T cell repertoires in COVID-19. The wider study: COVID-19 samples from acute and convalescent phases originated in the United States, Italy and Spain.

Repertoires were generated with immunoSEQ multiplex PCR, while TCRdb's copy carries only in-frame clones and drops some. The table lists fewer than 350,000 clones, approximately 81% of them singletons. The V and J ends lost 4 bases and 0 bases respectively, with 7 bases between them. Germline assignment: CDR1 SGDLS and CDR2 YYNGEE. CDR3 length equals 13 residues. The sample consisted of peripheral blood. This TCR derives from a woman aged 55 to 70 with active or convalescent COVID-19. The chain couples TRBV9 to TRBJ1-2; unclear D gene. The CDR3 reads CASSPRANYGYTF. The CDR3 DNA reads TGTGCCAGCAGCCCGAGGGCTAACTATGGCTACACCTTC.